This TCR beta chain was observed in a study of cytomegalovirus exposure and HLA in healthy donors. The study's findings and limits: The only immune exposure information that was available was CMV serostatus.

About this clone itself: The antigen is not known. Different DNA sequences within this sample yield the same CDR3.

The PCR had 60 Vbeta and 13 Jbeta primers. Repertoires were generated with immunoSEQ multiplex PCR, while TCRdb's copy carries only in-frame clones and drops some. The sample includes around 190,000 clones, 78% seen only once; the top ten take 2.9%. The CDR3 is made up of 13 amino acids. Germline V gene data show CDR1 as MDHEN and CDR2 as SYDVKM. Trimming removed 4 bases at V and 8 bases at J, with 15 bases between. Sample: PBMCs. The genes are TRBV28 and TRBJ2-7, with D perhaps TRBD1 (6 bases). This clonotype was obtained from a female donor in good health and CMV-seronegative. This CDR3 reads CASSSLQGVQQYF. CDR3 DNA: TGTGCCAGCAGTTCCCTACAGGGCGTACAGCAGTACTTC.